This entry is about one T cell receptor (beta chain). Per germline, CDR1 LGHNA and CDR2 YNFKEQ. The CDR3 is 18 amino acids. Trimming left V 0 bases short and J 5 bases short, with 19 bases between. A quantity of about 0.5 to 1 ug RNA underwent reverse transcription using random hexamers. TCRdb reprocessed the immunoSEQ multiplex PCR reads via MiXCR and lists one record per CDR3 protein. The sample shows some 400,000 distinct CDR3 sequences, 75% to 90% of them seen only once. These data are taken from a study of CD8 T cells in Susac syndrome. Material for sequencing was CD8+ T cells from PBMCs. This TCR came from a human donor with multiple sclerosis. This chain joins TRBV4-2 and TRBJ2-2; D unclear. The CDR3 here is CASSQEGPRAATTGELFF. CDR3 sequence (DNA): TGTGCCAGCAGCCAAGAAGGACCTCGGGCGGCGACAACCGGGGAGCTGTTTTTT.